This TCR beta chain was sequenced during a study of blood T cell repertoires in COVID-19. Study-wide context: Sites across the United States, Italy and Spain contributed samples from acute and convalescent COVID-19.

The CDR3 is 16 residues long. Germline V gives CDR1 ENHRY, CDR2 SYGVKD. V was pared by 4 bases and J by 0 bases, with 14 bases between. Per the original data handling: Researchers report that nucleated cell counts were estimated from reference gene primer amplification. Using immunoSEQ multiplex PCR, the repertoire was profiled, and TCRdb retains in-frame clones only, with some absent. The DNA was the basis for D and trimming; V, J and clone size are from that table. The profile shows 250,000 or so clones, around four fifths of them singletons. Source material: peripheral blood. This chain connects TRBV10-3 to TRBJ2-3; no clear D gene. The sequence derives from a man aged 25-45 years who had recovered from COVID-19. In DNA form, the CDR3 reads TGTGCCATCAGTGGAGTGGTAATCTCTAGCACAGATACGCAGTATTTT. It encodes CAISGVVISSTDTQYF.